This TCR beta chain was observed in a study of blood T cell repertoires in COVID-19. The CDR3 consists of 13 residues. The germline V and J ends were trimmed by 4 bases and 6 bases, with 9 bases remaining between them. Germline CDR1 KGHSH, CDR2 LQKENI. Recruitment covered fewer than 25 US areas and drew participants whose ages spanned roughly 18 to 100 years. Sequencing was performed with immunoSEQ multiplex PCR; in TCRdb, only in-frame clones are kept and a portion is missing. In the table there are 250,000 to 300,000 clones, over 80% of which are singletons. This chain connects TRBV18 to TRBJ2-2; D is undetermined. The sequencing sample was made of PBMCs or T cells enriched from blood (not recorded which). This clonotype was sampled from a human donor in a cohort exposed to, infected with or recovered from COVID-19 (not recorded which). The donor label of this sample is uncertain. Here the CDR3 reads CASSLEIAGELFF. The CDR3 nucleotides are TGTGCCAGCTCACTGGAGATTGCCGGGGAGCTGTTTTTT.